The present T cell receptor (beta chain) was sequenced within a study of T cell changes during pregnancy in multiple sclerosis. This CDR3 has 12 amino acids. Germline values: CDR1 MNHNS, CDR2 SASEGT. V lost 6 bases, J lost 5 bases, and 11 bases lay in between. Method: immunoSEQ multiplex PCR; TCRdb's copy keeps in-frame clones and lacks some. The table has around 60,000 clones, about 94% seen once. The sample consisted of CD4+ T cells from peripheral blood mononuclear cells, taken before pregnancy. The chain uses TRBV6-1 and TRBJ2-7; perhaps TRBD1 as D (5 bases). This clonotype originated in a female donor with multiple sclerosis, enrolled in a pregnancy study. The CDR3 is CASSSRVHEQYF. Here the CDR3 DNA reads TGTGCCAGCAGCTCCAGGGTCCACGAGCAGTACTTC.